The rows below give T cell receptor beta chains drawn from one sample of a study of T cell responses to AZD1222 COVID-19 vaccine. The protocol was immunoSEQ multiplex PCR, while the TCRdb copy is restricted to in-frame clones and leaves out a portion. This table has 92,000 or so clones, 80% to 90% appearing once. The specimen was peripheral blood, collected on day 0 of AZD1222 vaccination. The receptors shown here come from an adult in good health. The CDR3 runs from the conserved cysteine through the conserved F or W. A D gene is named only where the DNA matches it firmly. Only some rows state a clone size, as once, few, many or a class for expanded clones.

V gene,D gene,J gene,clone size,CDR3 DNA,CDR3 protein
TRBV9,NA,TRBJ1-2,NA,TGTGCCAGCAGCAAGACTTGGGACTATGGCTACACCTTC,CASSKTWDYGYTF
TRBV4-3,TRBD2,TRBJ2-7,NA,TGCGCCAGCAGCCAAGTTCTTCGGAGCGGGGGGAAGAGGTACGAGCAGTACTTC,CASSQVLRSGGKRYEQYF
TRBV5-1,TRBD1,TRBJ1-4,NA,TGCGCCAGCAGCCCCTGGACAGGGCATGAAAAACTGTTTTTT,CASSPWTGHEKLFF
TRBV19,NA,TRBJ1-6,NA,TGTGCCAGTAGTATTGGCAGTAATTCACCCCTCCACTTT,CASSIGSNSPLHF
TRBV29-1,NA,TRBJ2-7,NA,TGCAGCGTTGTCAATAACGAGCAGTACTTC,CSVVNNEQYF
TRBV19,TRBD1,TRBJ1-6,NA,TGTGCCAGTAGTATCGGCCTTGGACAGGCCGGTAATTCACCCCTCCACTTT,CASSIGLGQAGNSPLHF
TRBV7-2,NA,TRBJ1-1,NA,TGTGCCAGCAGCTTAGCCGGAGGGAACACTGAAGCTTTCTTT,CASSLAGGNTEAFF
TRBV12-3/TRBV12-4,NA,TRBJ1-1,NA,TGTGCCAGCAGCTCCAGGAGGGGCACTGAAGCTTTCTTT,CASSSRRGTEAFF
TRBV30,NA,TRBJ1-6,NA,TGTGCCTGGAGTGGGGGCCTTCCCTCTGTCTGGAATTCACCCCTCCACTTT,CAWSGGLPSVWNSPLHF
TRBV24-1,NA,TRBJ2-1,NA,TGTGCCACCAACGGGGGGCCCTATCGCAATGAGCAGTTCTTC,CATNGGPYRNEQFF
TRBV5-1,NA,TRBJ1-4,NA,TGCGCCAGCAGAGGGGGAGAATGGGATGAAAAACTGTTTTTT,CASRGGEWDEKLFF
TRBV7-9,TRBD1,TRBJ1-2,NA,TGTGCCAGCAGACCCCGGGACAGTTATCTTTATGGCTACACCTTC,CASRPRDSYLYGYTF
TRBV13,TRBD1,TRBJ1-1,once,TGTGCCAGCAGCTCAAGGGACAGGGGAGGCCTCAACACTGAAGCTTTCTTT,CASSSRDRGGLNTEAFF
TRBV28,TRBD2,TRBJ2-3,NA,TGTGCCAGCACCCAGACTAGCGGGGGGGAACAGGATACGCAGTATTTT,CASTQTSGGEQDTQYF
TRBV6-5,NA,TRBJ1-2,NA,TGTGCCAGCACCCGGGGGGATGGCTACACCTTC,CASTRGDGYTF
TRBV19,NA,TRBJ1-1,NA,TGTGCCAGTACATGGGGTCTCGATCGCCCTGAAGCTTTCTTT,CASTWGLDRPEAFF
TRBV18,TRBD1,TRBJ1-2,NA,TGTGCCAGCTCACCCACGGGACAGGGGGACATCTATGGCTACACCTTC,CASSPTGQGDIYGYTF
TRBV28,TRBD2,TRBJ2-1,NA,TGTGCCAGCAGTTTGGGGGGGAACTACAATGAGCAGTTCTTC,CASSLGGNYNEQFF
TRBV5-1,TRBD1,TRBJ1-2,NA,TGCGCCAGCAGCTTGATGACAGGGGCAGGCTATGGCTACACCTTC,CASSLMTGAGYGYTF
TRBV19,NA,TRBJ1-2,once,TGTGCCAGTAGTATAACCCCCGGGACCGGCTACACCTTC,CASSITPGTGYTF
TRBV4-3,NA,TRBJ1-2,once,TGCGCCAGCAGCCAAGAAAGAATCTATGGCTACACCTTC,CASSQERIYGYTF
TRBV30,TRBD2,TRBJ2-7,NA,TGTGCCTGGAGTGGGGTAGCGGGGCGAGGGGAGCAGTACTTC,CAWSGVAGRGEQYF
TRBV7-2,NA,TRBJ1-1,NA,TGTGCCAGCAGCGGGGGTCGGGACACTGAAGCTTTCTTT,CASSGGRDTEAFF
TRBV28,NA,TRBJ1-1,NA,TGTGCCAGCAGGAGAGGGCTCGTTGCTTTCTTT,CASRRGLVAFF
TRBV19,TRBD1,TRBJ1-1,NA,TGTGCCAGTAGTCGGGACAGGGGGAACACTGAAGCTTTCTTT,CASSRDRGNTEAFF
TRBV7-9,NA,TRBJ1-1,NA,TGTGCCAGCAGTGCAAATACGGGAGGCACTGAAGCTTTCTTT,CASSANTGGTEAFF
TRBV2,NA,TRBJ1-1,NA,TGTGCCAGCAGCGTGGACCCGAACACTGAAGCTTTCTTT,CASSVDPNTEAFF
TRBV7-6,TRBD1,TRBJ2-7,NA,TGTGCCAGCAGCTCTCGACAGGGCGGGTACGAGCAGTACTTC,CASSSRQGGYEQYF
TRBV7-9,NA,TRBJ2-1,NA,TGTGCCAGCAGCCTCTGGGGTGAGCAGTTCTTC,CASSLWGEQFF
TRBV6-2/TRBV6-3,NA,TRBJ2-2,NA,TGTGCCAGCAGCCAAGGAAGGAACACCGGGGAGCTGTTTTTT,CASSQGRNTGELFF
TRBV9,NA,TRBJ2-2,NA,TGTGCCAGCAACGAGAACCCAGGGACCGGGGAGCTGTTTTTT,CASNENPGTGELFF
TRBV4-1,TRBD1,TRBJ1-5,NA,TGCGCCAGCAGCCATGAGGGGGCAAGGCAGCCCCAGCATTTT,CASSHEGARQPQHF
TRBV19,TRBD2,TRBJ2-1,NA,TGTGCCACCTCAGGACTAGCGGGGGGCACGAGGGAGCAGTTCTTC,CATSGLAGGTREQFF
TRBV19,NA,TRBJ2-1,NA,TGTGCCAGTAGTAGATACGACAGATACAATGAGCAGTTCTTC,CASSRYDRYNEQFF
TRBV28,NA,TRBJ1-5,NA,TGTGCCAGCAGTGCCGGGGGAGGATATAGCAATCAGCCCCAGCATTTT,CASSAGGGYSNQPQHF
TRBV7-9,TRBD1,TRBJ2-5,NA,TGTGCCAGCAGTCTCACAGGGGCGGGAGAGACCCAGTACTTC,CASSLTGAGETQYF
TRBV11-3,NA,TRBJ2-2,NA,TGTGCCAGCACCGTGGGGGCCACCGGGGAGCTGTTTTTT,CASTVGATGELFF
TRBV29-1,NA,TRBJ2-1,NA,TGCAGCGCCAGGAGCTCCTACAATGAGCAGTTCTTC,CSARSSYNEQFF
TRBV19,NA,TRBJ1-5,once,TGTGCCAGTACCCAAGGAGGGGCTCAGCCCCAGCATTTT,CASTQGGAQPQHF
TRBV5-6,NA,TRBJ1-2,NA,TGTGCCAGCAGCTTGTACGGGGAATACTATGGCTACACCTTC,CASSLYGEYYGYTF
TRBV25-1,NA,TRBJ2-5,few,TGTGCCAGCAGCCTACAAGAGACCCAGTACTTC,CASSLQETQYF
TRBV30,TRBD2,TRBJ2-1,once,TGTGCCTGGAGTCCCCTGGGCGGGGGTGTCAATGAGCAGTTCTTC,CAWSPLGGGVNEQFF
TRBV30,TRBD1,TRBJ1-2,NA,TGTGCCTGGAAAAACAGGGGGATAGGTGATGGCTACACCTTC,CAWKNRGIGDGYTF
TRBV3-1/TRBV3-2,NA,TRBJ1-1,NA,TGTGCCAGCAGCCAAGTGGCAGGGGCGGTGGTAGCTTTCTTT,CASSQVAGAVVAFF
TRBV11-2,NA,TRBJ1-2,NA,TGTGCCAGCAGCTTAAGGTTTCTGGGCTCAAATGGCTACACCTTC,CASSLRFLGSNGYTF
TRBV6-6,NA,TRBJ1-2,NA,TGTGCCAGCAACACAGGTGACTATGGCTACACCTTC,CASNTGDYGYTF
TRBV5-6,NA,TRBJ2-3,NA,TGTGCCAGCAGCTTGGGGTGGGATACGCAGTATTTT,CASSLGWDTQYF
TRBV25-1,NA,TRBJ2-7,NA,TGTGCCAGCAGTGAATACGGGTTCGGGTACGAGCAGTACTTC,CASSEYGFGYEQYF